This T cell receptor (beta chain) originates from a study of blood T cell repertoires in COVID-19. TCRdb keeps only in-frame clones here, not all; method: immunoSEQ multiplex PCR. This table has 190,000 or so clones, around 87% appearing once. This clone has a single count. V was clipped by 6 bases and J by 3 bases; unmatched bases: 15. The CDR3 is made up of 17 amino acids. Germline V lookup: CDR1 ENHRY, CDR2 SYGVKD. Sequencing input: peripheral blood. The source of this sequence is a man in his forties or fifties with active or convalescent COVID-19. The chain joins TRBV10-3 to TRBJ2-3, with 7 bases aligning to TRBD1. In nucleotides, the CDR3 is TGTGCCATCAGCGAGAAGGAGTTGGGGACAGATACAGATACGCAGTATTTT. Translation gives CAISEKELGTDTDTQYF.